This TCR beta chain was obtained from a study of blood T cell repertoires in COVID-19. For the study at large: Both acute and convalescent COVID-19 samples were obtained from the United States, Italy and Spain. PBMCs, B-cell-depleted T cells, or T cells provided the cDNA or gDNA that made up the material.

There are 14 residues in the CDR3. Trimming took off 8 bases at V and 9 bases at J, with 20 bases between the two ends. CDR1 is SGHNT, CDR2 YENEEA, per germline. As originally analysed: Counts of nucleated cells, estimated from reference gene primer amplification, were obtained. Libraries were prepared by immunoSEQ multiplex PCR; TCRdb keeps only in-frame clonotypes and omits some of them. Clonal size and the V and J genes are those of that table, whereas D and trimming came from the DNA. The sample records about 330,000 clones, 80% to 90% being singletons. The TCR originated in a man aged 25-45 years with COVID-19, enrolled during active disease. The chain combines TRBV11-3 with TRBJ2-1; the D gene is possibly TRBD2 (6 bases). Sequenced material: peripheral blood. The CDR3 nucleotides are TGTGCCAGCCAGGACTACTTCTCTAGTGGTGAGCAGTTCTTC. This translates into CASQDYFSSGEQFF.